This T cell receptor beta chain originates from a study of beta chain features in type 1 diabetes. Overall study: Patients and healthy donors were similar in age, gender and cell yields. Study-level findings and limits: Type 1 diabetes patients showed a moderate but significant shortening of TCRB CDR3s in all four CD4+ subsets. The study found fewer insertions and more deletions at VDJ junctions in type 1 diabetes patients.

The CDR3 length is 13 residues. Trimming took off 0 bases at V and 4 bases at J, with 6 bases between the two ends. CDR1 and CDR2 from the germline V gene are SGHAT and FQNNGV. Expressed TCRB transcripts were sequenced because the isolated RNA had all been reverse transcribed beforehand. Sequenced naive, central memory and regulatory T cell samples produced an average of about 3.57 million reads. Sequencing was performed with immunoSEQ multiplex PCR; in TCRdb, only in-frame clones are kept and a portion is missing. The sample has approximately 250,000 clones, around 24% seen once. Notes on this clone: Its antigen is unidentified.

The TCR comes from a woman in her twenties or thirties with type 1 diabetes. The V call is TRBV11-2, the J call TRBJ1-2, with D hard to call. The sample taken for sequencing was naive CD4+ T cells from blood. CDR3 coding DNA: TGTGCCAGCAGCTTAGACGGTACCTATGGCTACACCTTC. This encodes CASSLDGTYGYTF.